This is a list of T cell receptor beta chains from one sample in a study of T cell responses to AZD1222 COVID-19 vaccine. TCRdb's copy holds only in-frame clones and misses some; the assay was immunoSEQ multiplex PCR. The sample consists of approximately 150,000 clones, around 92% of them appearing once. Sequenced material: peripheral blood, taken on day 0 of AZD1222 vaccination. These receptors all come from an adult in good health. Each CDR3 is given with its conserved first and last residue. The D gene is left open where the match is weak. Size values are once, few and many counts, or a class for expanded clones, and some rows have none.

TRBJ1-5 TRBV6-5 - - TGTGCCAGCAGTTACTCGGGACTGACAAATCAGCCCCAGCATTTT CASSYSGLTNQPQHF
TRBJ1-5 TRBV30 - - TGTGCCTGGAGCTCTGCGAACGCGGGGCCCCAGCATTTT CAWSSANAGPQHF
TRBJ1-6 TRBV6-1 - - TGTGCCAGCAGTGAAGATGCGGGATCACCCCTCCACTTT CASSEDAGSPLHF
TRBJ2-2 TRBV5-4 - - TGTGCCAGCAGCACTACGGGGCTACCGAACACCGGGGAGCTGTTTTTT CASSTTGLPNTGELFF
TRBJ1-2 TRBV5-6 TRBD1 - TGTGCCAGCAGCGCCGACAGGGAATATGGCTACACCTTC CASSADREYGYTF
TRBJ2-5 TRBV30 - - TGTGCCTGGAGTGTACTCTTGGGAGAGACCCAGTACTTC CAWSVLLGETQYF
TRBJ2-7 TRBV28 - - TGTGCCAGCAGTCCCCTCGGGGCACGCTACGAGCAGTACTTC CASSPLGARYEQYF
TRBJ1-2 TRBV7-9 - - TGTGCCAGCAGCCCAAATCCGGGGTCCCTCGGCTATGGCTACACCTTC CASSPNPGSLGYGYTF
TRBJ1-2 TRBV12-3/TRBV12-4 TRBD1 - TGTGCCAGCAGTCCGAGGGACAGGGGGTACACCTTC CASSPRDRGYTF
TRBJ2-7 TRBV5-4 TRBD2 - TGTGCCAGCAGCGGCACGGGCGGGGGATCCTACGAGCAGTACTTC CASSGTGGGSYEQYF
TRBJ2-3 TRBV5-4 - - TGTGCCAGCAGCCGGACAGAAGCCGATACGCAGTATTTT CASSRTEADTQYF
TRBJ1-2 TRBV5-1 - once TGCGCCAGCAGCCCAGAGGACGTCTATGGCTACACCTTC CASSPEDVYGYTF
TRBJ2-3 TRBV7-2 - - TGTGCCAGCAGCTTAGTGGGAGGGGGACTAAGCACAGATACGCAGTATTTT CASSLVGGGLSTDTQYF
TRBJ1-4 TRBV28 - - TGTGCCAGCAGTTTATGGGGGGCCAGAGGGAATGAAAAACTGTTTTTT CASSLWGARGNEKLFF
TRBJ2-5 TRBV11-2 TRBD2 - TGTGCCAGCAGCCCTCCGACTAGCGGAGCAGAGACCCAGTACTTC CASSPPTSGAETQYF
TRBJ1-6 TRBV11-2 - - TGTGCCAGCAGCTTAGGGGCAGGGGCCTATAATTCACCCCTCCACTTT CASSLGAGAYNSPLHF
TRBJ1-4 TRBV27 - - TGTGCCCCCCCGGCACAGGAAGAAAAACTGTTTTTT CAPPAQEEKLFF
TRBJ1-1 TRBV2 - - TGTGCCAGCAGTGCGCACACTAGGAACACTGAAGCTTTCTTT CASSAHTRNTEAFF
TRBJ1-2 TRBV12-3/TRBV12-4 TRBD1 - TGTGCCAGTGGGGACAGGGATTATGGCTACACCTTC CASGDRDYGYTF
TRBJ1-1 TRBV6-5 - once TGTGCCAGCATTCTAGACCCGGTCACGAATGAAGCTTTCTTT CASILDPVTNEAFF
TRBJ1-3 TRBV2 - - TGTGCCAGCAGGTTAGGAGGGGGCTCTGGAAACACCATATATTTT CASRLGGGSGNTIYF
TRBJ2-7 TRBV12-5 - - TGTGCTAGTGCCCTGAGTGGGGGAGTCTCCTACGAGCAGTACTTC CASALSGGVSYEQYF